This TCR beta chain was sequenced in a study of vaccination and CD4 T cells after COVID-19. For the study at large: The convalescents were made up of six males and four females, two of whom were Hispanic. Researchers treated cells with overlapping spike peptides taken from SARS-CoV-2, HCoV-NL63, HCoV-OC43 and HCoV-229E.

Sequencing of DNA taken from cultured CD4+ T cells relied on the Oncomine TCR Beta short-read assay. Each CDR3 protein gets one entry after TCRdb re-called the PCR reads with MiXCR. Of several thousand distinct CDR3 sequences in the sample, 35% to 55% were seen once. This clonotype was observed a handful of times. Its antigen is as yet unknown. Treatment noted: approximately nine-day PBMC culture with coronavirus spike peptide pools or control peptides (ViraFEST assay). Pre-COVID-19 pandemic sampling (2011-2018) yielded the unexposed donor's CD4+ T cells. V lost 5 bases and J 3 bases, leaving 10 bases between the germline ends. This CDR3 has 13 amino acids. Germline V gene data show CDR1 as SEHNR and CDR2 as FQNEAQ (reference sequence).

Sequencing used CD4+ T cells from blood, cultured in vitro. This chain joins TRBV7-9 and TRBJ1-2; a weak D match, TRBD1 (6 bases). The clonotype originates from a human donor in good health. The CDR3 DNA follows: TGTGCCAGCAGCACCCGGGGGCACTATGGCTACACCTTC. Protein: CASSTRGHYGYTF.